The TCR beta chain described here comes from a study of blood T cell repertoires in COVID-19. Study at large: The samples span acute and convalescent COVID-19 from the United States, Italy and Spain.

In the original workflow: Estimates of nucleated cell counts were drawn from the amplification of reference gene primers. Here immunoSEQ multiplex PCR was the method, and the copy in TCRdb shows in-frame clones only, minus some. V and J calls and clone size are those listed in that table; D and trimming were worked out from the DNA. Of hundreds of thousands of clones listed, about 90% are singletons. V was pared by 5 bases and J by 1 base, with 8 bases between. The CDR3 consists of 13 residues. The germline gives CDR1 SGHAT, CDR2 FQNNGV. V usage is TRBV11-2 and J usage is TRBJ1-1; D ambiguous. This sequence was found in a woman aged 25 to 39 with COVID-19, enrolled during active disease. The sequenced sample was peripheral blood. CDR3 residues: CASSPIRNTEAFF. The CDR3 region has the DNA TGTGCCAGCAGCCCGATTAGGAACACTGAAGCTTTCTTT.